The 16 T cell receptor beta chains given below trace back to one sample, sequenced in a study of T cell responses to AZD1222 COVID-19 vaccine. Data came from immunoSEQ multiplex PCR; TCRdb stores just in-frame clones and leaves some out. The sample consists of about 120,000 clones, 87% of them appearing once. The sequences come from peripheral blood, collected 28 days after the second AZD1222 dose. The receptors here all came from an adult who received the AZD1222 COVID-19 vaccine.

This chain uses TRBV24-1 with TRBJ2-2, with 7 bases fitting TRBD1. The CDR3 runs 17 residues. Germline trimming cut 4 bases from V and 2 bases from J; bases unmatched to any gene: 9. Germline lookup yields CDR1 KGHDR and CDR2 SFDVKD. For the CDR3, the DNA is TGTGCCACCAGTGAGACACAGGGGCCTCTTAACACCGGGGAGCTGTTTTTT. Protein product: CATSETQGPLNTGELFF.

The chain links TRBV4-3 to TRBJ1-2; D gene ambiguous. The V end was cut by 0 bases, the J end by 0 bases, with 8 bases between. This CDR3 has 15 residues. Germline V lookup: CDR1 LGHNA, CDR2 YSLEER. CDR3 protein: CASSQESRANYGYTF. CDR3 sequence (DNA): TGCGCCAGCAGCCAAGAATCGAGGGCTAACTATGGCTACACCTTC.

This clone appeared once. V and J are TRBV7-9 and TRBJ1-5; D possibly corresponds to TRBD1 (6 bases). With 5 bases removed from V and 6 bases from J, the gap between germline ends came to 14 bases. Per germline, CDR1 SEHNR and CDR2 FQNEAQ (reference sequence). The CDR3 has 14 amino acids. The DNA of the CDR3 is TGTGCCAGCAGCATGGGGGGGGCAGGTCAGCCCCAGCATTTT. Encoded protein: CASSMGGAGQPQHF.

The V and J genes are TRBV18 and TRBJ1-1; no firm D call. From germline, CDR1 is KGHSH and CDR2 LQKENI. The length of the CDR3 is 13 residues. The germline V and J ends were trimmed by 3 bases and 7 bases, with 12 bases remaining between them. This chain's CDR3 is CASSPDLGNEAFF. The CDR3 DNA is TGTGCCAGCTCACCGGACCTCGGGAATGAAGCTTTCTTT.

The CDR3: CASSQDRREQYF. As DNA, the CDR3 is TGCGCCAGCAGCCAAGATCGGAGGGAGCAGTACTTC. The V gene is TRBV4-3, the J gene TRBJ2-7, with D tentatively TRBD2 (5 bases). The CDR3 runs 12 residues. Germline CDR1 LGHNA, CDR2 YSLEER. Between the trimmed V and J ends, which lost 0 bases and 7 bases, there was a span of 7 bases.

The J gene is TRBJ1-4, the V gene TRBV7-9; D gene ambiguous. Looked up from germline, CDR1 is SEHNR and CDR2 is FQNEAQ (reference sequence). V dropped 4 bases and J dropped 7 bases, with 7 bases sitting between them. The CDR3 has 12 residues. CDR3 DNA sequence: TGTGCCAGCAGCTACGGAGGTGAAAAACTGTTTTTT. Amino acids: CASSYGGEKLFF. The full variable domain, completed using reference TRBV7-9 and TRBJ1-4, is DTGVSQNPRHKITKRGQNVTFRCDPISEHNRLYWYRQTLGQGPEFLTYFQNEAQLEKSRLLSDRFSAERPKGSFSTLEIQRTEQGDSAMYLCASSYGGEKLFFGSGTQLSVL.

This clone was seen once. The chain carries TRBV11-1 and TRBJ2-5; D is perhaps TRBD1 or TRBD2 (6 bases each). V was shortened by 0 bases and J by 4 bases, with 9 bases between the two germline ends. CDR1 SGHAT and CDR2 FQDESV come from the germline V gene (reference sequence). The CDR3 covers 14 residues. The CDR3 loop is CASSLAGGLETQYF. The CDR3 DNA reads TGTGCCAGCAGCTTAGCGGGGGGCCTAGAGACCCAGTACTTC. The variable domain in full, completed from reference TRBV11-1 and TRBJ2-5, reads EAEVAQSPRYKITEKSQAVAFWCDPISGHATLYWYRQILGQGPELLVQFQDESVVDDSQLPKDRFSAERLKGVDSTLKIQPAELGDSAMYLCASSLAGGLETQYFGPGTRLLVL.

V is TRBV4-2 and J is TRBJ2-5; the match to TRBD2 covers 10 bases. J lost 4 bases, V lost 4 bases, and 6 bases had no gene match. The CDR3 extends over 15 amino acids. Germline assignment: CDR1 LGHNA and CDR2 YNFKEQ. DNA of the CDR3: TGTGCCAGCAGCCCCGGAGCGGGGGGGTCAGAGACCCAGTACTTC. It specifies CASSPGAGGSETQYF.

The chain employs TRBV5-1 and TRBJ2-2, with 7 bases identical to TRBD2. The CDR3 has 16 amino acids. Trimming cost V 0 bases and J 5 bases; bases outside gene matches: 7. Germline lookup yields CDR1 SGHRS and CDR2 YFSETQ. DNA for the CDR3: TGCGCCAGCAGCTTGGGCGGCGGGGGAAGAACCGGGGAGCTGTTTTTT. This encodes CASSLGGGGRTGELFF.

The V call is TRBV7-2, the J call TRBJ2-1; TRBD2 aligns across 8 bases. Germline CDR1 is SGHTA and CDR2 is FQGNSA. This CDR3 comprises 15 residues. Losses at the gene ends were 1 base for V and 6 bases for J; bases not matched to a gene: 5. The CDR3 spells CASSLEVAGSNEQFF. Written as DNA, the CDR3 is TGTGCCAGCAGCTTAGAGGTAGCGGGAAGCAATGAGCAGTTCTTC.

The table lists this clone with a few counts. One end of the junction does not line up with germline, which may come from a read error. CDR3 coding DNA: TGCGGGGCCGGAACGGACACCTATAGCAATCAGCCCCAGCATTTT. This sequence encodes CGAGTDTYSNQPQHF. This rearrangement joins TRBV19 to TRBJ1-5; TRBD1 might be the D (5 bases). Germline values: CDR1 LNHDA, CDR2 SQIVND (reference sequence). This CDR3 is built from 15 residues. The full variable domain, its missing parts supplied by reference TRBV19 and TRBJ1-5, is DGGITQSPKYLFRKEGQNVTLSCEQNLNHDAMYWYRQDPGQGLRLIYYSQIVNDFQKGDIAEGYSVSREKKESFPLTVTSAQKNPTAFYLCGAGTDTYSNQPQHFGDGTRLSIL.

The J gene is TRBJ1-2, the V gene TRBV15, with D hard to call. Germline V lookup: CDR1 LNHNV, CDR2 YYDKDF (reference sequence). The CDR3 sequence is 12 residues long. Trimming stripped 0 bases from V and 5 bases from J, with 4 bases between. The CDR3 is CATSRDSYGYTF. CDR3 coding DNA: TGTGCCACCAGCAGAGACAGTTATGGCTACACCTTC.

This sequence joins TRBV7-8 and TRBJ2-5; D is ambiguous. Germline CDR1 and CDR2: SGHVS and FQNEAQ. The CDR3 spans 12 residues. V lost 4 bases, J lost 11 bases, and 14 bases lay in between. The CDR3 here is CASSSPRVSQYF. DNA for the CDR3: TGTGCCAGCAGCTCCCCCCGGGTCAGTCAGTACTTC.

The chain uses TRBV5-8 and TRBJ2-7; TRBD1 agrees at 11 bases. V trimming: 1 base; J trimming: 3 bases; junction bases outside the gene matches: 6. Germline CDR1 reads SGHTS; CDR2 reads YDEGEE. The CDR3 contains 16 residues. CDR3 in DNA: TGTGCCAGCAGCTTGTATCCGGGGACAGGGGGCTACGAGCAGTACTTC. Amino acid sequence: CASSLYPGTGGYEQYF.

CDR3 sequence: CASSLTGGEGNTIYF. CDR3 nucleotide sequence: TGTGCCAGCAGTTTGACAGGGGGCGAGGGAAACACCATATATTTT. This sequence joins TRBV5-6 and TRBJ1-3, with 10 bases fitting TRBD1. V lost 5 bases, J lost 4 bases, and 6 bases stayed unmatched. The length of the CDR3 is 15 residues. Per the germline V gene, CDR1 is SGHDT and CDR2 is YYEEEE.

The J gene is TRBJ1-5, the V gene TRBV28, with D unclear. Trimming shortened V by 4 bases and J by 6 bases, and 16 bases separated the two germline ends. The germline V gene encodes CDR1 MDHEN and CDR2 SYDVKM. The CDR3 has 15 residues. The CDR3 coding sequence is TGTGCCAGCAGTTCCTCCCAGGTTTTGAGTCAGCCCCAGCATTTT. Amino acid sequence: CASSSSQVLSQPQHF.